This T cell receptor beta chain came from a study of CD8+CD57+ T cells in acquired aplastic anemia. Overall study: An average of roughly 3 ug of DNA was obtained from sorted CD4+ and CD8+ cells. Findings of the study overall: CD8+ Simpson's diversity in patients was not significantly different from that in controls.

For this clonotype: Its antigen is not identified.

Per germline, CDR1 MNHEY and CDR2 SVGEGT. The CDR3 has 12 amino acids. V lost 6 bases, J lost 4 bases, and 10 bases lay in between. Genomic DNA, serving as template, underwent TCR beta VDJ and CDR3 profiling. MiXCR, run by TCRdb on the reads, gives a single entry per CDR3 protein. The repertoire consists of 300,000 or so distinct CDR3 sequences, with about 56% occurring once and the leading ten covering 6.5% to 10%. The sequenced material came from sorted CD4+, CD8+, or CD8+CD57+ T cells (not recorded which) from PBMCs. This clonotype was sampled from a human donor with severe aplastic anemia or a healthy control (not recorded which). The J gene is TRBJ2-7, the V gene TRBV6-2 or TRBV6-3; no definite D call. The CDR3 is CASRAYGYEQYF. The DNA for the CDR3 is TGTGCCAGCAGAGCCTATGGATACGAGCAGTACTTC.